The rows below give T cell receptor beta chains drawn from one sample of a study of T cells in Graves' hyperthyroidism and ophthalmopathy. TCRdb re-analysed the multiplex PCR reads in MiXCR, keeping a single row per CDR3 protein. Of about 640,000 distinct CDR3 sequences in the sample, around 21% are singletons; the top ten hold under 35%. The material sequenced was blood. The source is a man aged 25 to 40 with Graves' ophthalmopathy. Both conserved end residues are trimmed from each CDR3.

TRBJ1-2,TRBV6-2/TRBV6-3,ASRLHSGRNYGYT
TRBJ1-3,TRBV11-2,ASSRGQGAGNTIY
TRBJ2-1,TRBV7-9,ASSPLSGIDNEQF
TRBJ1-1,TRBV20-1,SARDLGAGWAF
TRBJ1-5,TRBV28,ASSQGSYSNQPQH
TRBJ2-7,TRBV2,ASSESGTGGYEQY
TRBJ2-1,TRBV5-1,ASSFETGIYNEQF
TRBJ2-2,TRBV2,AIDRDTGELF
TRBJ2-5,TRBV28,ASSSGGQGTQY
TRBJ1-4,TRBV7-6,ASSSGRPGEKLF
TRBJ2-7,TRBV7-2,ASSHPGQEAYEQY
TRBJ2-1,TRBV7-8,ASSPASGKHNEQF
TRBJ1-2,TRBV9,ASWGLYGYT